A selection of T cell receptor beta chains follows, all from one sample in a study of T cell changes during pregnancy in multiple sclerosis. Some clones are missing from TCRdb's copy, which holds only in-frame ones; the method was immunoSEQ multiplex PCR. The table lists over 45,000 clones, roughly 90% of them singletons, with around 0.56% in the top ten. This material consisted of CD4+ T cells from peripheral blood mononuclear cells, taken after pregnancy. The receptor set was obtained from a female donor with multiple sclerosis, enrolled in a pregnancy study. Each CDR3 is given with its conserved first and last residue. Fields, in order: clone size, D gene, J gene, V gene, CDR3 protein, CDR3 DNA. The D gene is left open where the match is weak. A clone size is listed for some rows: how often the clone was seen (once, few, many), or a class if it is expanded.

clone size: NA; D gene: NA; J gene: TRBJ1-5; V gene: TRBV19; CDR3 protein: CASKESAAGNQPQHF; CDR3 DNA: TGTGCCAGTAAGGAGTCGGCAGCTGGCAATCAGCCCCAGCATTTT
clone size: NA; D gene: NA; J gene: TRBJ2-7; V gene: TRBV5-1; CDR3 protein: CASSPGSHSYEQYF; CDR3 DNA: TGCGCCAGCAGTCCCGGGAGCCACTCCTACGAGCAGTACTTC
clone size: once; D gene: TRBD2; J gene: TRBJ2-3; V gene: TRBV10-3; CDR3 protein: CAIGTSVSTDTQYF; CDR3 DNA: TGTGCCATCGGGACTAGCGTCAGCACAGATACGCAGTATTTT
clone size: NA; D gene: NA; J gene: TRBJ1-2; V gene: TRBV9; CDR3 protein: CASSAREVDGYTF; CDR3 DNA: TGTGCCAGCAGCGCCCGGGAGGTGGATGGCTACACCTTC
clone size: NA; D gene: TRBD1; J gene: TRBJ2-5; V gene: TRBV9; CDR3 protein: CASSPRDRGREETQYF; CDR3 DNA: TGTGCCAGCAGCCCTCGGGACAGGGGTAGGGAAGAGACCCAGTACTTC
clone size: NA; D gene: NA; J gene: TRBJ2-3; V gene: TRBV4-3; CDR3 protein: CASSQVGAGTADTQYF; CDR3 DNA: TGCGCCAGCAGCCAAGTGGGCGCGGGAACCGCAGATACGCAGTATTTT
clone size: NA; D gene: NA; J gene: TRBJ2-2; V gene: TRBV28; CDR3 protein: CASRRGGTGELFF; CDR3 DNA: TGTGCCAGCAGAAGGGGCGGAACCGGGGAGCTGTTTTTT
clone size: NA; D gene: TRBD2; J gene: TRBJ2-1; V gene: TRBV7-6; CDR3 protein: CASSLGGRALYNEQFF; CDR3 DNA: TGTGCCAGCAGCTTAGGTGGGAGGGCCCTCTACAATGAGCAGTTCTTC
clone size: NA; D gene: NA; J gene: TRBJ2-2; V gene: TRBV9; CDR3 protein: CASSARGGEVTGELFF; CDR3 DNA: TGTGCCAGCAGCGCCAGAGGGGGAGAAGTCACCGGGGAGCTGTTTTTT
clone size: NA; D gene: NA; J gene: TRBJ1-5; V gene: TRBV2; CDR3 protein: CASSDNIGNQPQHF; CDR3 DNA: TGTGCCAGCAGTGATAATATCGGCAATCAGCCCCAGCATTTT
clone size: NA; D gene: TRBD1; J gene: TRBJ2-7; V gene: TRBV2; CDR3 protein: CASRRPGQGTYEQYF; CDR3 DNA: TGTGCCAGCAGAAGGCCGGGACAGGGGACCTACGAGCAGTACTTC
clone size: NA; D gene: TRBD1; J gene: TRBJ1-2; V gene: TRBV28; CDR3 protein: CASRGTGWDYGYTF; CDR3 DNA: TGTGCCAGCAGAGGGACAGGCTGGGACTATGGCTACACCTTC
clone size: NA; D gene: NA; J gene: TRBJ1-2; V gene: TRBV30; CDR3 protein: CAWSQRTNYGYTF; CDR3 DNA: TGTGCCTGGAGCCAGCGAACTAACTATGGCTACACCTTC
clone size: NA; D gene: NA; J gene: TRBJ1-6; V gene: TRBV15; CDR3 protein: CATSRGQANSPLHF; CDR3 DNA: TGTGCCACCAGCAGGGGCCAGGCGAATTCACCCCTCCACTTT
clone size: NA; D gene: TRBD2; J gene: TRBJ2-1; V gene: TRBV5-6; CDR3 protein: CASSFSAAGYNEQFF; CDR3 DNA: TGTGCCAGCAGCTTCTCAGCAGCGGGGTACAATGAGCAGTTCTTC
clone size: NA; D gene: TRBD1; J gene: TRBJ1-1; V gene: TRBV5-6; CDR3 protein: CASSWGQLTTEAFF; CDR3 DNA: TGTGCCAGCAGCTGGGGACAGCTGACCACTGAAGCTTTCTTT
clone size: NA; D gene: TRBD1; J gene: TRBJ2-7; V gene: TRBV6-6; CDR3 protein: CASSRDRISEQYF; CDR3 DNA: TGTGCCAGCTCCCGGGACAGGATTTCCGAGCAGTACTTC
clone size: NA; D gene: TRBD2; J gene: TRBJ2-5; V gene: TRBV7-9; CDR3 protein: CASSPQREGWETQYF; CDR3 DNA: TGTGCCAGCAGCCCCCAGCGGGAGGGGTGGGAGACCCAGTACTTC
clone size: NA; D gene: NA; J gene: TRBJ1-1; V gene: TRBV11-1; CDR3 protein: CASSRNRNTEAFF; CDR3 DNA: TGTGCCAGCAGCAGAAACAGGAACACTGAAGCTTTCTTT
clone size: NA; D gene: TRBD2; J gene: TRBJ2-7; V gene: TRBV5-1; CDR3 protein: CASSFSGGSAYEQYF; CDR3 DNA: TGCGCCAGCAGCTTTAGTGGCGGGAGTGCCTACGAGCAGTACTTC
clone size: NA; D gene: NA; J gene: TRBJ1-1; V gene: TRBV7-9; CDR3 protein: CASSPGQGLNTEAFF; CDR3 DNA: TGTGCCAGCAGCCCGGGGCAGGGGCTGAACACTGAAGCTTTCTTT
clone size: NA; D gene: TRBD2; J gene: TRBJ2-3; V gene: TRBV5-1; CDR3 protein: CASSLAATSETYPTQIRANTQYF; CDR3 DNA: TGCGCCAGCAGCTTGGCCGCCACTAGCGAGACCTACCCTACACAGATACGAGCAAATACGCAGTATTTT
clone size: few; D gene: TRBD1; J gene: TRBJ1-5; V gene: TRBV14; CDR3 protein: CASSQDKGQGLYSNQPQHF; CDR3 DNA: TGTGCCAGCAGCCAAGATAAGGGACAGGGCCTCTATAGCAATCAGCCCCAGCATTTT
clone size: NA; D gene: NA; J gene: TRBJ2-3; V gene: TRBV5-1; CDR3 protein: CASSFPGVAASSTDTQYF; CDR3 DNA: TGCGCCAGCAGCTTTCCCGGGGTCGCAGCGTCTAGCACAGATACGCAGTATTTT
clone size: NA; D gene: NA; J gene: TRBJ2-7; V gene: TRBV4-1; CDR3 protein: CASSQAAPVGSYEQYF; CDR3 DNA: TGCGCCAGCAGCCAGGCAGCACCGGTCGGGTCCTACGAGCAGTACTTC
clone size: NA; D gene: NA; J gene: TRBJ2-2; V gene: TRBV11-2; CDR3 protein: CASSFSYWRGKTGGELFF; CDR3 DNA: TGTGCCAGCAGCTTCTCCTACTGGCGCGGGAAAACGGGCGGGGAGCTGTTTTTT
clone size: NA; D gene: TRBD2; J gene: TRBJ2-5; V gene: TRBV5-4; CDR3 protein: CASSSTSGRGETQYF; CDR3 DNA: TGTGCCAGCAGCTCTACTAGCGGGAGAGGAGAGACCCAGTACTTC